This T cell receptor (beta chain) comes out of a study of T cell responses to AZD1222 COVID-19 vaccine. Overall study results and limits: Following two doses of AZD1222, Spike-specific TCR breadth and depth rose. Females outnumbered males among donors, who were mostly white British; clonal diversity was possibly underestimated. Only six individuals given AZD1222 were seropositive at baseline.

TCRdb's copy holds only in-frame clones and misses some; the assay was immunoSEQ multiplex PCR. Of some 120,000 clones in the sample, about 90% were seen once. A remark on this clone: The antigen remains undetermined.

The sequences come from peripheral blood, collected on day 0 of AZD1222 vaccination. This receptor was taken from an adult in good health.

The CDR3 DNA sequence: TGCGCCAGCAGCCAAGTTCCCGACACAGGGATCTATGGCTACACCTTC. This sequence encodes CASSQVPDTGIYGYTF. The chain recombines TRBV4-3 with TRBJ1-2, with D perhaps TRBD1 (6 bases). Trimming removed 1 base at V and 4 bases at J, with 16 bases between. The CDR3 covers 16 residues. The germline gives CDR1 LGHNA, CDR2 YSLEER.